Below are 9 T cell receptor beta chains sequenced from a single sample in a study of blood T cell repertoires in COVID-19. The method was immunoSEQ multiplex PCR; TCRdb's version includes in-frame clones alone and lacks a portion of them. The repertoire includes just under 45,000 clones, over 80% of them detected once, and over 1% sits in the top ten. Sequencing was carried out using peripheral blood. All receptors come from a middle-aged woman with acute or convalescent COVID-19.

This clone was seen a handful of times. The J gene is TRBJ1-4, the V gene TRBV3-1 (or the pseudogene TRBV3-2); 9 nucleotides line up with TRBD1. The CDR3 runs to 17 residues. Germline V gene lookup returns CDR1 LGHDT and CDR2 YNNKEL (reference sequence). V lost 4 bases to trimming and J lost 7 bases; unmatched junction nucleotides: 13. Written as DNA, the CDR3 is TGTGCCAGCAGCCCCGGCGTCTGGGACAGGGTCTTTGAAAAACTGTTTTTT. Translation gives CASSPGVWDRVFEKLFF.

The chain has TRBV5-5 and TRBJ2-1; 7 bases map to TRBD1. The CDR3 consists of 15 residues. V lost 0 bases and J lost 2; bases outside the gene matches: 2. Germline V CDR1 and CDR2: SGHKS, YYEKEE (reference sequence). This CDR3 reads CASSLGQGPYNEQFF. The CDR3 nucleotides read TGTGCCAGCAGCTTGGGACAGGGCCCCTACAATGAGCAGTTCTTC.

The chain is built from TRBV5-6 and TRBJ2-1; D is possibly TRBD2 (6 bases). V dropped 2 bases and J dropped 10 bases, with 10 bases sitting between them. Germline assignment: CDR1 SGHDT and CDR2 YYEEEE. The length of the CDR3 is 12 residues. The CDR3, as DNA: TGTGCCAGCAGCTTCCGGGACTGGGAGCAGTTCTTC. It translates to CASSFRDWEQFF. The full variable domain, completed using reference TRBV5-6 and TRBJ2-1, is DAGVTQSPTHLIKTRGQQVTLRCSPKSGHDTVSWYQQALGQGPQFIFQYYEEEERQRGNFPDRFSGHQFPNYSSELNVNALLLGDSALYLCASSFRDWEQFFGPGTRLTVL.

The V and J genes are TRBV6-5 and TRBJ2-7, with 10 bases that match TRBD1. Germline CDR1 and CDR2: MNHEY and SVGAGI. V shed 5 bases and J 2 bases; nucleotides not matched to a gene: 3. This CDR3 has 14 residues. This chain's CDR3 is CASSRQGAPYEQYF. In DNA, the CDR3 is TGTGCCAGCAGTAGACAGGGGGCCCCCTACGAGCAGTACTTC.

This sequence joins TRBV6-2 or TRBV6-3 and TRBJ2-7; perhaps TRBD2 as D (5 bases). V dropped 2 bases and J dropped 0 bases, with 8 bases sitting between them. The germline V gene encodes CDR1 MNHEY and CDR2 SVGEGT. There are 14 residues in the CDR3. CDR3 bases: TGTGCCAGCAGTTACGCGGGCAACTCCTACGAGCAGTACTTC. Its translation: CASSYAGNSYEQYF.

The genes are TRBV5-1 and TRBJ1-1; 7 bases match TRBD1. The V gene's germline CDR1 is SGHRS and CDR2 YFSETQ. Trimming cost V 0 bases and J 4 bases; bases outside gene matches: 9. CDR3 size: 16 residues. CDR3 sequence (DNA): TGCGCCAGCAGCTTGGAGGTAGGGGGCGGTGGCACTGAAGCTTTCTTT. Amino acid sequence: CASSLEVGGGGTEAFF.

CDR3 region: CASSNRRDPAGNTEAFF. The CDR3, as DNA: TGTGCCAGTAGTAATCGTAGGGACCCAGCGGGGAACACTGAAGCTTTCTTT. The chain is built from TRBV19 and TRBJ1-1, with D possibly TRBD1 on 5 matching bases. Trimming took 4 bases from V and 1 from J, leaving 19 bases between them. The CDR3 is 17 residues long. Germline values: CDR1 LNHDA, CDR2 SQIVND (reference sequence).

In DNA, the CDR3 is TGTGCCAGCAGTGAGGACAGGGGTGTCGTGAAACTGTTTTTT. Translation: CASSEDRGVVKLFF. This sequence joins TRBV2 and TRBJ1-4; TRBD1 matches at 9 bases. The CDR3 spans 14 residues. CDR1 is SNHLY, CDR2 FYNNEI, per germline. V gave up 3 bases and J gave up 11 bases; unmatched junction bases: 7.

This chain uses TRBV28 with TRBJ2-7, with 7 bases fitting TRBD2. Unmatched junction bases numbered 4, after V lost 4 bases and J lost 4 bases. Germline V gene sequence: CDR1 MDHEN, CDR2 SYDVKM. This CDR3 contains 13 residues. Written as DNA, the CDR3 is TGTGCCAGCAGTTCCTGGGAGGGGTACGAGCAGTACTTC. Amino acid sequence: CASSSWEGYEQYF.